This T cell receptor beta chain stems from a study of cytomegalovirus exposure and HLA in healthy donors. V gave up 3 bases and J gave up 4 bases; unmatched junction bases: 4. From germline, CDR1 is LNHDA and CDR2 SQIVND (reference sequence). This CDR3 has 15 amino acids. Study-wide findings and caveats: The study listed roughly 150 cytomegalovirus-associated TCR beta chains.

In the PCR, 60 Vbeta and 13 Jbeta primers were used. Original processing notes: In a later analysis, the count reached some 73 million unique TCR beta chains, with roughly 11 million shared. Sequencing was performed with immunoSEQ multiplex PCR; in TCRdb, only in-frame clones are kept and a portion is missing. D and trimming were read from the DNA, whereas the V and J calls and clone size are those reported in that table. The sample yields about 190,000 clones, approximately 84% seen once. As to this clone: Its cognate antigen is unknown.

The sample consisted of PBMCs. V usage is TRBV19 and J usage is TRBJ2-5; 11 bases fit TRBD2. This clonotype was sampled from a young woman in good health and CMV-seropositive. The CDR3: CASSIGTSGPETQYF. In DNA form, the CDR3 reads TGTGCCAGTAGTATCGGGACTAGCGGACCAGAGACCCAGTACTTC.